The sequence of this T cell receptor (beta chain) was determined in a study of tumor-infiltrating lymphocytes in primary liver carcinoma. General study points: The study found tumor-adjacent and tumor-blood pairs overlapped less than tumor region pairs.

RNA and DNA were co-extracted from about 19-30 mg of unsorted bulk tissue. At sampling, these chronic HBV carriers had received no treatment. As for this clonotype: The antigen remains undetermined. As the CDR3 is not closed by the conserved phenylalanine or tryptophan, this likely results from a read error.

This CDR3 is built from 13 residues. CDR1 is SGHAT and CDR2 is FQNNGV in the germline V gene. Synthesis of TCR beta cDNA was carried out from approximately 0.55 ug total RNA with a constant-region primer. Library construction for TCR beta comprised three nested multiplex PCR rounds performed with slightly modified ARM-PCR. A C-beta reverse primer and TRBV1-TRBV30 forward primers served in each of the first two PCR rounds, at about 10 cycles apiece. In TCRdb, the multiplex PCR reads were re-called with MiXCR into one record per CDR3 protein. The data hold around 88,000 distinct CDR3 sequences, with roughly 70% observed a single time.

The sequence came from a man in his forties with primary liver carcinoma and hepatitis B virus infection. The sample was tumor-adjacent normal liver tissue. This chain links TRBV11-2 with TRBJ2-7; 7 nucleotides line up with TRBD1. The CDR3 nucleotides read TGTGCCAGCAGCTCCGAGGGGGCCTACGATCAGTACTAC. Translated, it gives CASSSEGAYDQYY.